This T cell receptor (beta chain) originates from a study of blood T cell repertoires in COVID-19. For the study at large: Sites across the United States, Italy and Spain contributed samples from acute and convalescent COVID-19.

Authors' processing steps: Estimation of nucleated cell counts relied on the amplification of reference gene primers. TCRdb keeps only in-frame clones here, not all; method: immunoSEQ multiplex PCR. That table furnishes V, J and clone size, whereas the DNA furnished D and trimming. The table lists approximately 240,000 clones, about 83% of them singletons, with 1.3% in the top ten. Patients from Seattle were sampled longitudinally, starting during active infection. In germline, CDR1 is LNHNV, CDR2 YYDKDF (reference sequence). The CDR3 totals 18 residues. J was trimmed by 2 bases and V by 3 bases; bases with no gene match: 8.

The sample consisted of peripheral blood. This chain connects TRBV15 to TRBJ2-5, with 14 bases that match TRBD2. This sequence originates from a woman aged 25-40 years with COVID-19, enrolled during active disease. The CDR3 coding sequence is TGTGCCACCAGCAGGACCTGGACTAGCGGGGGGAAACAAGAGACCCAGTACTTC. Protein: CATSRTWTSGGKQETQYF. Full variable domain (missing parts from reference TRBV15 and TRBJ2-5): DAMVIQNPRYQVTQFGKPVTLSCSQTLNHNVMYWYQQKSSQAPKLLFHYYDKDFNNEADTPDNFQSRRPNTSFCFLDIRSPGLGDTAMYLCATSRTWTSGGKQETQYFGPGTRLLVL.